This TCR beta chain was sequenced during a study of Graves' ophthalmopathy and Graves' hyperthyroidism. Overall study: Researchers obtained peripheral blood at initial diagnosis, before any treatment had begun. General study results and limits: Blood also carried most expanded thyroid clonotypes exceeding 0.001 frequency.

Germline V gives CDR1 MNHEY, CDR2 SVGEGT. The CDR3 consists of 15 residues. After removal of 8 bases from V and 1 base from J, the junction contained 3 bases not matched to a gene. The sequenced template was RNA, covering the TCR beta CDR3 region. RT-PCR was first run with HTBI primers, then multiplex PCR in a second round. TCRdb passed the multiplex PCR reads through MiXCR, listing each CDR3 protein once. The repertoire holds hundreds of thousands of distinct CDR3 sequences, with approximately 22% as singletons. This clonotype has a handful of counts. Its target is unknown. The chain carries TRBV6-2 or TRBV6-3 and TRBJ2-5, with 14 positions matching TRBD2. The source material was peripheral blood. The receptor comes from a woman under 30 with stable Graves' hyperthyroidism. Some clones in this sample may be carry-over from other donors' samples. The chain's CDR3 is CASGTSGSFQETQYF. The CDR3 region has the DNA TGTGCCAGCGGGACTAGCGGGAGCTTCCAAGAGACCCAGTACTTC.